This TCR beta chain came from a study of spatial heterogeneity in lung cancer. In the study overall: Each unique TCR and UMI combination was seen more than ten times on average in raw reads.

Per germline, CDR1 LNHNV and CDR2 YYDKDF (reference sequence). The CDR3 loop spans 14 amino acids. The V segment lost 0 bases and the J segment 5 bases; nucleotides outside the gene matches: 0. Noted time point: sample taken at primary tumor resection. Unsorted whole RNA of tumor, nontumor lung or frozen PBMC was sequenced. In its sample, this clonotype ranks as medium-sized. The presence of a unique molecular identifier marked each TCR cDNA molecule. TCRdb reprocessed the 5' RACE reads with MiXCR, giving one entry per CDR3 protein. The data contain about 2,200 distinct CDR3 sequences, 10% to 15% of them singletons.

Specimen: normal lung tissue next to the tumor, collected at surgery. The chain carries TRBV15 and TRBJ1-4, with 7 bases lining up with TRBD1. This TCR derives from a female donor with early-stage non-small cell lung cancer. CDR3 protein: CATSRDRGNEKLFF. For the CDR3, the DNA is TGTGCCACCAGCAGAGACAGGGGGAATGAAAAACTGTTTTTT.